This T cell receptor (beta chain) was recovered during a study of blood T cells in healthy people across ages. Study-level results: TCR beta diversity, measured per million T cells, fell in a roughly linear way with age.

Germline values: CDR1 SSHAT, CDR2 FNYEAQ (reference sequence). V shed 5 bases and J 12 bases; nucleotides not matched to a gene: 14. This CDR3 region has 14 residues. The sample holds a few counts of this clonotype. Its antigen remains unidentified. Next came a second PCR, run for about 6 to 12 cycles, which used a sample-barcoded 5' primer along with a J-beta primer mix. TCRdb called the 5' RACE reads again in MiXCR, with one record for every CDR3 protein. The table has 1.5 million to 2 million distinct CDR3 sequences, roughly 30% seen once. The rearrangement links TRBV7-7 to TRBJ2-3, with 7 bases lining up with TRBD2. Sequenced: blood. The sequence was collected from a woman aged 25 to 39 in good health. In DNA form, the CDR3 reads TGTGCCAGCAGCCCGACGAGCCGCGCGGGGGTTCAGTATTTT. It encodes CASSPTSRAGVQYF.